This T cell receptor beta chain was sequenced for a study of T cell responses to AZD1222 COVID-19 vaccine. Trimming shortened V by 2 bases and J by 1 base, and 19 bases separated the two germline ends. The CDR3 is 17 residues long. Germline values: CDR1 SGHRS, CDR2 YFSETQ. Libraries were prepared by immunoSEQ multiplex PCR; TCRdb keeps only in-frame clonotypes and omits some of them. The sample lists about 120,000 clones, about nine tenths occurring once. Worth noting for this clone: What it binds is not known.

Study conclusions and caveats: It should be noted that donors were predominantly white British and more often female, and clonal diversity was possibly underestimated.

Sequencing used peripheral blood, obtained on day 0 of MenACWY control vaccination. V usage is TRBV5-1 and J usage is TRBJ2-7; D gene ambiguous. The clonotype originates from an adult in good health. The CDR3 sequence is CASSFPDDLTTSYEQYF. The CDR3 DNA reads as TGCGCCAGCAGCTTTCCTGACGATTTGACAACATCCTACGAGCAGTACTTC. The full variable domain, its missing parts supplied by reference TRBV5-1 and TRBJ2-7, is KAGVTQTPRYLIKTRGQQVTLSCSPISGHRSVSWYQQTPGQGLQFLFEYFSETQRNKGNFPGRFSGRQFSNSRSEMNVSTLELGDSALYLCASSFPDDLTTSYEQYFGPGTRLTVT.